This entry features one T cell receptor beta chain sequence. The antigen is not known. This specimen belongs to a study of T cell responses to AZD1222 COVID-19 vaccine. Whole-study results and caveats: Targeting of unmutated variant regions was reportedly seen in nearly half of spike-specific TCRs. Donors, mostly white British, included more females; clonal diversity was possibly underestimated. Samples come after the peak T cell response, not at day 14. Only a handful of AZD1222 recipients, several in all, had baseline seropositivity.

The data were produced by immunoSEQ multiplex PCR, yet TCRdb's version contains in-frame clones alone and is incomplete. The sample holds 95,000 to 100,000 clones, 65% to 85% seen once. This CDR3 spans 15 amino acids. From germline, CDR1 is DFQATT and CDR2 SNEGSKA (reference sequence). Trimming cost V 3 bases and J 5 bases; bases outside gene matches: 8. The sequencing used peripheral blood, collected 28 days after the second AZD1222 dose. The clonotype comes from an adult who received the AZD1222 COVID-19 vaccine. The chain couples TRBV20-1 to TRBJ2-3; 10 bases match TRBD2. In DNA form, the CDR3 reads TGCAGTGCTAGTCTTCCGGCTAGCGGGGGAGATACGCAGTATTTT. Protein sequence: CSASLPASGGDTQYF.